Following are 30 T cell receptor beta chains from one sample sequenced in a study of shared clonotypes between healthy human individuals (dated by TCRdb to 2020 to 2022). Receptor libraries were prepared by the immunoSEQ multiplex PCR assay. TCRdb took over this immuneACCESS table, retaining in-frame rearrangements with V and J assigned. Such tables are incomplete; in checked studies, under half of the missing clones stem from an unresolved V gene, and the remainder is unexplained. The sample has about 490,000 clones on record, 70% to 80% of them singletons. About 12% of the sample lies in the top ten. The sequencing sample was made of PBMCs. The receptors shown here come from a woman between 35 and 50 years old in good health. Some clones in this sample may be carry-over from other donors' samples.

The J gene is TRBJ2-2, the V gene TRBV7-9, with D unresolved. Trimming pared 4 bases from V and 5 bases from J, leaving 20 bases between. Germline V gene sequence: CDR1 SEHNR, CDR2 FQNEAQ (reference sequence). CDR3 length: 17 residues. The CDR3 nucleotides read TGTGCCAGCAGCTCCTCCCTCGGGCTAGTTGTTACCGGGGAGCTGTTTTTT. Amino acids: CASSSSLGLVVTGELFF.

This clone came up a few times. CDR3 in amino acids: CASRGTGVSTEAFF. CDR3 sequence (DNA): TGTGCCAGCAGGGGGACAGGGGTGTCCACTGAAGCTTTCTTT. The V gene is TRBV6-5, the J gene TRBJ1-1, with 10 bases matching TRBD1. Germline loops: CDR1 MNHEY, CDR2 SVGAGI. The junction had 5 bases not matched to a gene; V was cut back by 6 bases and J by 4 bases. The CDR3 is made up of 14 amino acids.

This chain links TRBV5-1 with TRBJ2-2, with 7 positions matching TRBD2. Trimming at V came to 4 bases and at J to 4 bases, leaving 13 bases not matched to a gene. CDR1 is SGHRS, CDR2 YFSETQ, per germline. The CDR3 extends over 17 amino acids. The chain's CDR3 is CASSPPAGIMCTGELFF. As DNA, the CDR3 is TGCGCCAGCAGCCCACCAGCGGGGATCATGTGCACCGGGGAGCTGTTTTTT.

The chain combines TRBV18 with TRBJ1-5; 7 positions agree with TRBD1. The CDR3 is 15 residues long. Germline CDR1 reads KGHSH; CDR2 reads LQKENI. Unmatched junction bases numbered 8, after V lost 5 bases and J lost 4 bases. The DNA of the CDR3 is TGTGCCAGCTCATACCTGTTGACAGGGAATCAGCCCCAGCATTTT. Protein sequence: CASSYLLTGNQPQHF. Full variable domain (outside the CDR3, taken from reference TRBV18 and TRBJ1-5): NAGVMQNPRHLVRRRGQEARLRCSPMKGHSHVYWYRQLPEEGLKFMVYLQKENIIDESGMPKERFSAEFPKEGPSILRIQQVVRGDSAAYFCASSYLLTGNQPQHFGDGTRLSIL.

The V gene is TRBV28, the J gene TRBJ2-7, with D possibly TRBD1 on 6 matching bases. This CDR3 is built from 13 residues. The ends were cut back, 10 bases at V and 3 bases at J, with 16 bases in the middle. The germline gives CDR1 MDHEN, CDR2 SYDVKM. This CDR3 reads CATQNRVVYEQYF. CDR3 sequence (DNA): TGTGCCACACAAAACAGGGTGGTCTACGAGCAGTACTTC.

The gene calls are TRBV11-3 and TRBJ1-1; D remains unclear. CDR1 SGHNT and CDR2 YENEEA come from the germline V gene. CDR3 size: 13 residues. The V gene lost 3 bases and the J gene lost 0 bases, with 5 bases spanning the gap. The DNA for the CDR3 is TGTGCCAGCAGCTTTACACTGAACACTGAAGCTTTCTTT. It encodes CASSFTLNTEAFF.

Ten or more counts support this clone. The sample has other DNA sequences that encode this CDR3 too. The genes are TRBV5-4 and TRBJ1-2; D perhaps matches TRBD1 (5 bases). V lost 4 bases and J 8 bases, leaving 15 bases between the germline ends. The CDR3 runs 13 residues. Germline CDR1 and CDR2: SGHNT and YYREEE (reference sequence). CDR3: CASSPGRAWGYTF. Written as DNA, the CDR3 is TGTGCCAGCAGCCCGGGCAGGGCATGGGGCTACACCTTC.

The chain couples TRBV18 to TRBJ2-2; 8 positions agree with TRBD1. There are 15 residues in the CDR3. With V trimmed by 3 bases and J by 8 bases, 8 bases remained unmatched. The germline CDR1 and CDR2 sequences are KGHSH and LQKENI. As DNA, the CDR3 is TGTGCCAGCTCACCGGGACAGGCGGCTTTGGGGGAGCTGTTTTTT. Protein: CASSPGQAALGELFF.

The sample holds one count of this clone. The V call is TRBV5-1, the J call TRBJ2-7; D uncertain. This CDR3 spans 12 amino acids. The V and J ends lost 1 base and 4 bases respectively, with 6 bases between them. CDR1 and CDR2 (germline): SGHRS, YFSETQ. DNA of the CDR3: TGCGCCAGCAGCTTGCTGGGGTACGAGCAGTACTTC. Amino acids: CASSLLGYEQYF.

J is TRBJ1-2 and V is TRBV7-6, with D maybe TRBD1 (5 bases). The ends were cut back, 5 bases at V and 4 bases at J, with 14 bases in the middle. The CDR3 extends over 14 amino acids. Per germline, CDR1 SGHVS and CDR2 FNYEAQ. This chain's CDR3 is CASSPTQGIYGYTF. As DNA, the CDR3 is TGTGCCAGCAGCCCGACGCAGGGAATCTATGGCTACACCTTC.

In nucleotides, the CDR3 is TGTGCCATCAGTGAGTCGCAGCGGACTGAAAAACTGTTTTTT. This sequence encodes CAISESQRTEKLFF. This chain uses TRBV10-3 with TRBJ1-4; D remains unclear. V dropped 0 bases and J dropped 7 bases, with 9 bases sitting between them. Germline loops: CDR1 ENHRY, CDR2 SYGVKD. The CDR3 loop spans 14 amino acids.

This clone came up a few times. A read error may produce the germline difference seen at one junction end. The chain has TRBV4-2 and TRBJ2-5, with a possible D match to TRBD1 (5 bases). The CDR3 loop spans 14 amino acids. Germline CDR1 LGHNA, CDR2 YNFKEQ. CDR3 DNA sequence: TGTGCCAGCGGCCAGGCGGCCACAGGAGAGACCCAGTACTTC. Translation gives CASGQAATGETQYF.

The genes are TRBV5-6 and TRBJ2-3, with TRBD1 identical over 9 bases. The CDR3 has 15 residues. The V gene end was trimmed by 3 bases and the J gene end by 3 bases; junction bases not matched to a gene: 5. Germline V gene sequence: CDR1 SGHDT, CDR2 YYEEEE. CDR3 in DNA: TGTGCCAGCAGCTGGGACAGGGAGGAAACAGATACGCAGTATTTT. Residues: CASSWDREETDTQYF. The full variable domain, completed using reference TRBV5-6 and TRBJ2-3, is DAGVTQSPTHLIKTRGQQVTLRCSPKSGHDTVSWYQQALGQGPQFIFQYYEEEERQRGNFPDRFSGHQFPNYSSELNVNALLLGDSALYLCASSWDREETDTQYFGPGTRLTVL.

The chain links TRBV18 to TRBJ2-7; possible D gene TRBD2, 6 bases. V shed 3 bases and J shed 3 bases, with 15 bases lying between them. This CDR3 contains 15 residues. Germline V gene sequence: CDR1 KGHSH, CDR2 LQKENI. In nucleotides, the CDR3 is TGTGCCAGCTCACCCGCTTTTAGCGGAAACTACGAGCAGTACTTC. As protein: CASSPAFSGNYEQYF.

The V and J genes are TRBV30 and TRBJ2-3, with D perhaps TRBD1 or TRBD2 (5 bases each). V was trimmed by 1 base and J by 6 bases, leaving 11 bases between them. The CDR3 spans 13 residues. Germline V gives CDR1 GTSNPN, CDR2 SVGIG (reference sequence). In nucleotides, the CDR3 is TGTGCCTGGAGTGAACGGGGCCTGGATACGCAGTATTTT. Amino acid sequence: CAWSERGLDTQYF. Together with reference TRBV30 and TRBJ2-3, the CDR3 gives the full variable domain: SQTIHQWPATLVQPVGSPLSLECTVEGTSNPNLYWYRQAAGRGLQLLFYSVGIGQISSEVPQNLSASRPQDRQFILSSKKLLLSDSGFYLCAWSERGLDTQYFGPGTRLTVL.

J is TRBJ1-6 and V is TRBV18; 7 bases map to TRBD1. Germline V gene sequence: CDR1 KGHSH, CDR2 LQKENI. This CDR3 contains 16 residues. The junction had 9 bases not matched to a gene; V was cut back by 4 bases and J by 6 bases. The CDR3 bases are TGTGCCAGCTCACGTACCGTAACAGGGGCTAATTCACCCCTCCACTTT. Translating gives CASSRTVTGANSPLHF.

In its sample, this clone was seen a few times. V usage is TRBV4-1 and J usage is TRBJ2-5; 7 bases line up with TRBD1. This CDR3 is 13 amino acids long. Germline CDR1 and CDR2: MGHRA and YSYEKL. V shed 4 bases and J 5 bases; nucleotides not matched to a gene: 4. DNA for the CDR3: TGCGCCAGCAGCCGAGGGGGCCTGGAGACCCAGTACTTC. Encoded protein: CASSRGGLETQYF.

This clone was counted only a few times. The CDR3 bases are TGTGCCTGGAGGGGGGATAGCAATCAGCCCCAGCATTTT. Its protein is CAWRGDSNQPQHF. The chain combines TRBV30 with TRBJ1-5, with a weak D call TRBD1 (5 bases). The V and J ends lost 3 bases and 0 bases respectively, with 6 bases between them. The CDR3 runs to 13 residues. Germline values: CDR1 GTSNPN, CDR2 SVGIG (reference sequence).

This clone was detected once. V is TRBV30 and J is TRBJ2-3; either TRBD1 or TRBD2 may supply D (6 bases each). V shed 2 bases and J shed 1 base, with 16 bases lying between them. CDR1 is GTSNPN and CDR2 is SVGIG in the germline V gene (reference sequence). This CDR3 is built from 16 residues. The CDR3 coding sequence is TGTGCCTGGAGTCCCGGGGGCTCTATACGCACAGATACGCAGTATTTT. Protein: CAWSPGGSIRTDTQYF. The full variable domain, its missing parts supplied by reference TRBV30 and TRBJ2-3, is SQTIHQWPATLVQPVGSPLSLECTVEGTSNPNLYWYRQAAGRGLQLLFYSVGIGQISSEVPQNLSASRPQDRQFILSSKKLLLSDSGFYLCAWSPGGSIRTDTQYFGPGTRLTVL.

In DNA form, the CDR3 reads TGCGCCAGCAGACAGAGCTCCTATAATTCACCCCTCCACTTT. Amino acids: CASRQSSYNSPLHF. This chain links TRBV10-2 with TRBJ1-6; D gene ambiguous. The ends were cut back, 6 bases at V and 0 bases at J, with 6 bases in the middle. Germline-derived CDR1 and CDR2 are WSHSY and SAAADI. The CDR3 totals 14 residues.

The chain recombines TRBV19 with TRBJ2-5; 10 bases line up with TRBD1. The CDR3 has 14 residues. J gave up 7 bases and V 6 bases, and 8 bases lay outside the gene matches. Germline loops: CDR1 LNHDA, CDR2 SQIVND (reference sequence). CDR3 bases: TGTGCCAGTAGCGACAGGGGGCGGTGGGGGACCCAGTACTTC. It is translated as CASSDRGRWGTQYF.

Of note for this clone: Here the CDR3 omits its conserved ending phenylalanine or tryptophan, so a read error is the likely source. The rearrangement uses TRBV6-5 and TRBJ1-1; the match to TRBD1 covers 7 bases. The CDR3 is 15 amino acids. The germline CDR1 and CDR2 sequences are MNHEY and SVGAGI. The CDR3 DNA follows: TGTGCCAGCAGTTACACGGACAGGCGGGGCACTGAGGCTTTCCTT. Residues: CASSYTDRRGTEAFL.

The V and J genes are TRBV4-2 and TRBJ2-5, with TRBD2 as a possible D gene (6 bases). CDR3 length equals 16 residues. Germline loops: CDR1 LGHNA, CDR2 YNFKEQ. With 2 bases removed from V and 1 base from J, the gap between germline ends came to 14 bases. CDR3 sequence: CASSQRVGSGQETQYF. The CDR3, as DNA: TGTGCCAGCAGCCAACGGGTGGGTAGCGGCCAAGAGACCCAGTACTTC.

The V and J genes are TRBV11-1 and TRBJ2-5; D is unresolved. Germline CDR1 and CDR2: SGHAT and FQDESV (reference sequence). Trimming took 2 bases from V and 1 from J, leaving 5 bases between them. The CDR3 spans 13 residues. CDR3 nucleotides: TGTGCCAGCAGCTTAAGCAGCCAAGAGACCCAGTACTTC. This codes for CASSLSSQETQYF.

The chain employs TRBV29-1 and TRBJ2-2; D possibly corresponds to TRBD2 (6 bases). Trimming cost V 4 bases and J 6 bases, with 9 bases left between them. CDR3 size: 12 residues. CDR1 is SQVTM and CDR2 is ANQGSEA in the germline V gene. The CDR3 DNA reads TGCAGCGTTGGGAGGGAGCCCGGGGAGCTGTTTTTT. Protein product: CSVGREPGELFF.

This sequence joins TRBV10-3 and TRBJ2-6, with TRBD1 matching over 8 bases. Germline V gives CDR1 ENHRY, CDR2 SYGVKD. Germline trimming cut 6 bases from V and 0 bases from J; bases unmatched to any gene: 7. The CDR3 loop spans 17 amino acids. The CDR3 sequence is CAISPRTGSSGANVLTF. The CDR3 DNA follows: TGTGCCATCAGCCCCCGGACAGGGAGCTCTGGGGCCAACGTCCTGACTTTC.

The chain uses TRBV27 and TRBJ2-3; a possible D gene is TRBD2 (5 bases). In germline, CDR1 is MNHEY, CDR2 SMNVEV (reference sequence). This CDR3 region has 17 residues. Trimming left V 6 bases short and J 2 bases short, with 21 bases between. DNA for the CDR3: TGTGCCAGCAGCCAAAAGAGGGATTCTCTGAACACAGATACGCAGTATTTT. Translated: CASSQKRDSLNTDTQYF.

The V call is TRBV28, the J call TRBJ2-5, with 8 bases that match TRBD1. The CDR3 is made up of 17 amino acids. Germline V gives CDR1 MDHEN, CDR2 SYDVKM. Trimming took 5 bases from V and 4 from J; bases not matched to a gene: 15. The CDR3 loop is CASSPTGVADGGETQYF. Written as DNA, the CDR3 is TGTGCCAGCAGTCCGACAGGGGTGGCCGACGGGGGAGAGACCCAGTACTTC. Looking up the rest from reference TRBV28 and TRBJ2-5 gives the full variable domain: DVKVTQSSRYLVKRTGEKVFLECVQDMDHENMFWYRQDPGLGLRLIYFSYDVKMKEKGDIPEGYSVSREKKERFSLILESASTNQTSMYLCASSPTGVADGGETQYFGPGTRLLVL.

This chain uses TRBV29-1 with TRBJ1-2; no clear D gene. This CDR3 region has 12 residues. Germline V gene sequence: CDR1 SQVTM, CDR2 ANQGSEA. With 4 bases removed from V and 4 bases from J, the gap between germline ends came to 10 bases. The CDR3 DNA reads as TGCAGCGTTGGGCAGGAAACCTATGGCTACACCTTC. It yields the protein CSVGQETYGYTF.

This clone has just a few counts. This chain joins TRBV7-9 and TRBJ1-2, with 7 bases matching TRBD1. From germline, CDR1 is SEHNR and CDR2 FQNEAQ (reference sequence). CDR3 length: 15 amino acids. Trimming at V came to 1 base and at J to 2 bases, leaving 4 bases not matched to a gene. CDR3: CASSLGGGSNYGYTF. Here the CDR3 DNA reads TGTGCCAGCAGCTTAGGAGGGGGCTCGAACTATGGCTACACCTTC.